The rows below give T cell receptor beta chains drawn from one sample of a study of CD8 T cells in Susac syndrome. TCRdb passed the immunoSEQ multiplex PCR reads through MiXCR, listing each CDR3 protein once. Of 65,000 to 100,000 distinct CDR3 sequences in the sample, approximately 96% are singletons; the top ten hold around 0.41%. What was sequenced was CD8+ T cells from PBMCs. The receptors shown here come from a human donor with Susac syndrome. The CDR3 runs from the conserved cysteine through the conserved F or W. D genes are given only for firm matches. Clone size is shown for a subset of rows, as once, few, many or a class of expanded clone.

CDR3 | DNA | V | size | D | J
CSATGTGRVIEAFF | TGCAGTGCGACCGGGACAGGGAGAGTCATTGAAGCTTTCTTT | TRBV20-1 | . | TRBD1 | TRBJ1-1
CASSLVWPRSGISYNEQFF | TGTGCCAGCAGTTTAGTATGGCCCCGCTCGGGAATTTCCTACAATGAGCAGTTCTTC | TRBV27 | once | . | TRBJ2-1
CASSPSRGNTEAFF | TGCGCCAGCAGCCCCTCCCGAGGGAACACTGAAGCTTTCTTT | TRBV4-1 | . | . | TRBJ1-1
CSVEVRPYGYTF | TGCAGCGTTGAGGTCAGACCCTATGGCTACACCTTC | TRBV29-1 | . | . | TRBJ1-2
CATSRAPTEWGYGNSPLHF | TGTGCCACCAGCAGAGCCCCGACGGAATGGGGGTATGGAAATTCACCCCTCCACTTT | TRBV15 | . | . | TRBJ1-6
CASSEASGASTDTQYF | TGTGCCAGCAGTGAAGCTAGCGGGGCTAGCACAGATACGCAGTATTTT | TRBV6-4 | . | TRBD2 | TRBJ2-3
CASSPTGDRDTEAFF | TGTGCCAGCTCACCTACAGGGGATAGGGACACTGAAGCTTTCTTT | TRBV18 | . | TRBD1 | TRBJ1-1
CAAQGLAGDTQYF | TGTGCCGCCCAGGGACTAGCGGGGGATACGCAGTATTTT | TRBV19 | once | TRBD2 | TRBJ2-3
CASSLGDGFSGNTIYF | TGTGCCAGCAGCCTGGGGGACGGCTTCTCTGGAAACACCATATATTTT | TRBV5-4 | . | . | TRBJ1-3
CASSFRQGVDNEQFF | TGTGCCAGCAGTTTCAGGCAGGGGGTTGACAATGAGCAGTTCTTC | TRBV27 | . | TRBD1 | TRBJ2-1
CASSYSTTSYNEQFF | TGTGCCAGCAGTTACTCGACCACCTCCTACAATGAGCAGTTCTTC | TRBV6-2/TRBV6-3 | . | . | TRBJ2-1
CSVTTGPYSYEQYF | TGCAGCGTCACGACAGGGCCCTACTCCTACGAGCAGTACTTC | TRBV29-1 | . | TRBD1 | TRBJ2-7
CASSLPSPHDEQFF | TGTGCCAGCAGCCTCCCCTCCCCGCACGATGAGCAGTTCTTC | TRBV27 | . | . | TRBJ2-1
CSVVQGTGANVLTF | TGCAGCGTTGTACAGGGGACTGGGGCCAACGTCCTGACTTTC | TRBV29-1 | . | TRBD1 | TRBJ2-6
CASSVDYHFRTGYGYTF | TGTGCCAGCAGCGTTGACTATCATTTCAGGACAGGCTATGGCTACACCTTC | TRBV9 | . | TRBD1 | TRBJ1-2
CASSLLASGTNEQFF | TGTGCCAGCAGTTTATTAGCTAGCGGAACAAATGAGCAGTTCTTC | TRBV28 | . | TRBD2 | TRBJ2-1
CSVKWKGSGANVLTF | TGCAGCGTAAAGTGGAAGGGTTCTGGGGCCAACGTCCTGACTTTC | TRBV29-1 | . | . | TRBJ2-6
CASSEAATLETQYF | TGTGCCAGCAGCGAGGCGGCCACGTTGGAGACCCAGTACTTC | TRBV7-9 | . | . | TRBJ2-5
CAWSEASSYNEQFF | TGTGCCTGGAGTGAAGCGAGCTCCTACAATGAGCAGTTCTTC | TRBV30 | . | . | TRBJ2-1
CASSVLHGELFF | TGTGCCAGCAGCGTCCTACACGGGGAGCTGTTTTTT | TRBV9 | . | . | TRBJ2-2
CASSSGQGYGYTF | TGTGCCAGCAGCTCGGGACAGGGGTATGGCTACACCTTC | TRBV7-9 | few | TRBD1 | TRBJ1-2
CSVEPGLPAGLTDTQYF | TGCAGCGTTGAACCGGGGCTACCAGCGGGGCTCACAGATACGCAGTATTTT | TRBV29-1 | . | TRBD2 | TRBJ2-3
CAWSVDGPPNTEAFF | TGTGCCTGGAGTGTAGACGGCCCTCCGAACACTGAAGCTTTCTTT | TRBV30 | . | . | TRBJ1-1
CSALAGTKNIQYF | TGCAGTGCGCTAGCGGGAACCAAAAACATTCAGTACTTC | TRBV20-1 | . | TRBD2 | TRBJ2-4
CATSRDTGFSGNTIYF | TGTGCCACCAGCAGAGATACAGGGTTTTCTGGAAACACCATATATTTT | TRBV15 | . | . | TRBJ1-3
CSVSTGAGTDTQYF | TGCAGCGTTTCTACAGGGGCTGGCACAGATACGCAGTATTTT | TRBV29-1 | . | TRBD1 | TRBJ2-3
CASSRTAGELFF | TGTGCCAGCAGCCGGACAGCCGGGGAGCTGTTTTTT | TRBV7-9 | . | . | TRBJ2-2
CASSQGGGPTDTQYF | TGTGCCAGCAGCCAGGGGGGGGGCCCCACAGATACGCAGTATTTT | TRBV11-2 | . | . | TRBJ2-3
CSVNDGPTRGYTF | TGCAGCGTTAACGACGGGCCTACAAGAGGCTACACCTTC | TRBV29-1 | . | . | TRBJ1-2
CASSPLWSGGAWETQYF | TGCGCCAGCAGCCCCCTGTGGAGCGGGGGGGCTTGGGAGACCCAGTACTTC | TRBV4-3 | . | TRBD2 | TRBJ2-5
CACPTSGRVHEQFF | TGTGCCTGTCCAACTAGCGGGAGAGTCCATGAGCAGTTCTTC | TRBV30 | . | TRBD2 | TRBJ2-1
CASGEEKLFF | TGTGCCAGCGGGGAGGAAAAACTGTTTTTT | TRBV25-1 | . | . | TRBJ1-4
CASSLLSVTDTQYF | TGTGCCAGCAGTTTGCTAAGCGTCACAGATACGCAGTATTTT | TRBV28 | . | . | TRBJ2-3
CSARQGIWDEQFF | TGCAGTGCTAGGCAGGGCATTTGGGATGAGCAGTTCTTC | TRBV20-1 | . | . | TRBJ2-1
CASSPGTAQGELFF | TGTGCCAGCAGCCCCGGGACAGCGCAAGGGGAGCTGTTTTTT | TRBV11-3 | . | TRBD1 | TRBJ2-2
CSVDAPLAYNEQFF | TGCAGCGTTGACGCCCCCCTCGCCTACAATGAGCAGTTCTTC | TRBV29-1 | . | . | TRBJ2-1
CASSKGQIHEQFF | TGTGCCAGTAGTAAGGGGCAGATCCATGAGCAGTTCTTC | TRBV19 | . | . | TRBJ2-1
CSGWDFRDTEAFF | TGCAGTGGCTGGGACTTTCGAGACACTGAAGCTTTCTTT | TRBV20-1 | . | . | TRBJ1-1
CASSPTFSVGAGDSFF | TGTGCCAGCAGTCCGACATTTTCCGTGGGGGCTGGTGACTCTTTCTTT | TRBV2 | . | . | TRBJ1-1
CSARDFRDTNSGANVLTF | TGCAGTGCTAGAGATTTCAGGGACACGAACTCTGGGGCCAACGTCCTGACTTTC | TRBV20-1 | . | . | TRBJ2-6
CASSHQGTQHF | TGTGCCAGCAGTCATCAGGGGACCCAGCATTTT | TRBV3-1 | . | . | TRBJ1-5
CASSQGTSGVGEYF | TGTGCCAGCAGCCAAGGGACTAGCGGGGTCGGGGAGTACTTC | TRBV12-3/TRBV12-4 | . | TRBD2 | TRBJ2-4
CSAPLQRENTGELFF | TGCAGTGCCCCCCTTCAGCGGGAGAACACCGGGGAGCTGTTTTTT | TRBV20-1 | . | TRBD2 | TRBJ2-2
CATSSTPTWDTEAFF | TGTGCCACCAGCAGTACCCCTACTTGGGACACTGAAGCTTTCTTT | TRBV15 | . | . | TRBJ1-1
CATSGNGYGYTF | TGTGCCACCAGCGGAAATGGCTATGGCTACACCTTC | TRBV24-1 | . | . | TRBJ1-2